Listed below are T cell receptor beta chains from one sample, sequenced in a study of blood T cell repertoires in COVID-19. Some clones are missing from TCRdb's copy, which holds only in-frame ones; the method was immunoSEQ multiplex PCR. The sample includes about 260,000 clones, more than 70% of them seen just once. The sequencing sample was made of PBMCs or T cells enriched from blood (not recorded which). The receptor set was obtained from a woman in her thirties or forties with acute COVID-19. The CDR3 runs from the conserved cysteine through the conserved F or W. D genes are given only for firm matches. Clone size is not always given. Where it is, it says once, few, many or a class for expanded clones.

clone size	V gene	J gene	D gene	CDR3 protein	CDR3 DNA
NA	TRBV4-1	TRBJ1-6	NA	CASSQGGGQRDSPLHF	TGCGCCAGCAGCCAAGGCGGGGGGCAAAGAGATTCACCCCTCCACTTT
NA	TRBV19	TRBJ1-1	NA	CASSIYNEREAFF	TGTGCCAGTAGTATATATAATGAGAGGGAAGCTTTCTTT
NA	TRBV4-1	TRBJ2-5	TRBD2	CASRRGLAGEETQYF	TGCGCCAGCAGACGCGGACTAGCGGGAGAAGAGACCCAGTACTTC
once	TRBV11-3	TRBJ2-1	TRBD2	CASTGTSGYNEQFF	TGTGCCAGCACCGGGACTAGCGGCTACAATGAGCAGTTCTTC
NA	TRBV6-5	TRBJ2-3	NA	CASSRGKREDTQYF	TGTGCCAGCAGCCGGGGGAAAAGGGAAGATACGCAGTATTTT
NA	TRBV18	TRBJ2-1	NA	CASSRAIGYNEQFF	TGTGCCAGCTCACGGGCAATCGGTTACAATGAGCAGTTCTTC
NA	TRBV7-9	TRBJ1-1	NA	CASSLDSSRAEAFF	TGTGCCAGCAGCTTAGACTCAAGCAGGGCTGAAGCTTTCTTT
NA	TRBV18	TRBJ1-2	TRBD1	CASTGGQGHGYTF	TGTGCCAGCACAGGGGGACAGGGACATGGCTACACCTTC
NA	TRBV28	TRBJ1-3	NA	CASRTLPLNGGVMGNTIYF	TGTGCCAGCAGGACGCTACCACTCAACGGGGGGGTTATGGGAAACACCATATATTTT
once	TRBV10-2	TRBJ1-5	NA	CASSEQGGDQPQHF	TGCGCCAGCAGTGAGCAAGGGGGAGATCAGCCCCAGCATTTT
few	TRBV10-3	TRBJ2-5	TRBD2	CAISGAGAGETQYF	TGTGCCATCAGTGGAGCGGGAGCCGGAGAGACCCAGTACTTC
NA	TRBV18	TRBJ2-1	TRBD2	CASSSPLATGYNEQFF	TGTGCCAGCTCTTCTCCACTAGCGACGGGCTACAATGAGCAGTTCTTC
few	TRBV24-1	TRBJ2-5	NA	CATAGSGETQYF	TGTGCCACCGCCGGGTCCGGAGAGACCCAGTACTTC
NA	TRBV20-1	TRBJ1-2	NA	CSASASGSLGYTF	TGCAGTGCTAGTGCGTCGGGGTCTTTGGGCTACACCTTC
NA	TRBV20-1	TRBJ2-5	NA	CSASVQETQYF	TGCAGTGCTAGCGTTCAGGAGACCCAGTACTTC
NA	TRBV11-3	TRBJ1-3	NA	CASSAQGNTIYF	TGTGCCAGCAGTGCCCAGGGAAACACCATATATTTT
NA	TRBV19	TRBJ1-1	NA	CASSSPGRATEAFF	TGTGCCAGTAGTTCCCCCGGCAGGGCCACTGAAGCTTTCTTT
few	TRBV7-2	TRBJ1-1	NA	CASSLGFRGPEAFF	TGTGCCAGCAGCTTAGGTTTCAGGGGTCCTGAAGCTTTCTTT
NA	TRBV19	TRBJ1-3	TRBD1	CASTWDRGQSGNTIYF	TGTGCCAGTACTTGGGACAGGGGGCAATCTGGAAACACCATATATTTT
once	TRBV9	TRBJ1-2	NA	CASSVNPGRYGYTF	TGTGCCAGCAGCGTAAACCCAGGGCGCTATGGCTACACCTTC
NA	TRBV4-1	TRBJ2-1	NA	CASSQVISVYNEQFF	TGCGCCAGCAGCCAAGTAATATCGGTCTACAATGAGCAGTTCTTC